One and the same sample provided the 24 T cell receptor beta chains below, sequenced in a study of blood T cell repertoires in COVID-19. The protocol was immunoSEQ multiplex PCR, while the TCRdb copy is restricted to in-frame clones and leaves out a portion. Of 75,000 to 80,000 clones in the sample, approximately 85% were seen once. The sequencing input was peripheral blood. The source is a human donor in a cohort sampled during active COVID-19.

The rearrangement joins TRBV24-1 to TRBJ2-3; 11 bases are shared with TRBD2. The CDR3 is 16 amino acids. Trimming at V came to 4 bases and at J to 3 bases, leaving 5 bases not matched to a gene. CDR1 is KGHDR and CDR2 is SFDVKD in the germline V gene. The CDR3 DNA is TGTGCCACCAGTGAGCCGGGACTAGCGGAGACAGATACGCAGTATTTT. Its translation is CATSEPGLAETDTQYF.

The gene calls are TRBV5-4 and TRBJ2-5, with 10 bases lining up with TRBD1. This CDR3 region has 15 residues. Losses at the gene ends were 4 bases for V and 3 bases for J; bases not matched to a gene: 6. From germline, CDR1 is SGHNT and CDR2 YYREEE (reference sequence). DNA for the CDR3: TGTGCCAGCAGCCCAGACAGGGGGCGGGAAGAGACCCAGTACTTC. Amino acids: CASSPDRGREETQYF.

The chain links TRBV3-1 (or the pseudogene TRBV3-2) to TRBJ1-4; 7 bases align to TRBD1. CDR1 is LGHDT and CDR2 is YNNKEL in the germline V gene (reference sequence). This CDR3 spans 16 amino acids. The V gene end was trimmed by 1 base and the J gene end by 3 bases; junction bases not matched to a gene: 5. The CDR3 region is CASSQGTGPPNEKLFF. The DNA for the CDR3 is TGTGCCAGCAGCCAAGGGACAGGACCACCTAATGAAAAACTGTTTTTT.

The V gene is TRBV11-1, the J gene TRBJ2-1, with 7 bases that match TRBD2. Germline V gene sequence: CDR1 SGHAT, CDR2 FQDESV (reference sequence). V trimming: 6 bases; J trimming: 4 bases; junction bases outside the gene matches: 3. CDR3 length: 13 amino acids. The CDR3, as DNA: TGTGCCAGCAGGCTAGCGGTATACAATGAGCAGTTCTTC. This gives the protein CASRLAVYNEQFF. The full variable domain, completed using reference TRBV11-1 and TRBJ2-1, is EAEVAQSPRYKITEKSQAVAFWCDPISGHATLYWYRQILGQGPELLVQFQDESVVDDSQLPKDRFSAERLKGVDSTLKIQPAELGDSAMYLCASRLAVYNEQFFGPGTRLTVL.

V is TRBV6-2 or TRBV6-3 and J is TRBJ2-5; 7 positions match TRBD1. This CDR3 has 16 residues. In germline, CDR1 is MNHEY, CDR2 SVGEGT. V shed 0 bases and J 7 bases; nucleotides not matched to a gene: 11. The CDR3 DNA is TGTGCCAGCAGTTACTCGAACAGGGGCCTGGAGGTGACCCAGTACTTC. Translation: CASSYSNRGLEVTQYF.

The chain employs TRBV4-3 and TRBJ2-1, with 7 bases matching TRBD2. The junction had 6 bases not matched to a gene; V was cut back by 2 bases and J by 2 bases. This CDR3 comprises 16 residues. Looked up from germline, CDR1 is LGHNA and CDR2 is YSLEER. This CDR3 reads CASSQSVGGAYNEQFF. DNA for the CDR3: TGCGCCAGCAGCCAATCGGTTGGGGGGGCCTACAATGAGCAGTTCTTC.

The gene calls are TRBV5-5 and TRBJ2-1, with 7 bases fitting TRBD2. The germline CDR1 and CDR2 sequences are SGHKS and YYEKEE (reference sequence). The V segment lost 3 bases and the J segment 8 bases; nucleotides outside the gene matches: 11. This CDR3 has 15 residues. The CDR3 protein is CASSSVGEGVDEQFF. CDR3 in DNA: TGTGCCAGCAGCTCGGTGGGGGAGGGCGTCGATGAGCAGTTCTTC.

The chain carries TRBV7-9 and TRBJ2-3; 7 positions agree with TRBD1. The J segment lost 2 bases and the V segment lost 5 bases, leaving 7 bases of the junction unmatched. Germline-derived CDR1 and CDR2 are SEHNR and FQNEAQ (reference sequence). This CDR3 region has 15 residues. CDR3 in amino acids: CASSPGQLNTDTQYF. The CDR3 DNA reads as TGTGCCAGCAGCCCGGGACAGTTAAACACAGATACGCAGTATTTT. Full variable domain (remainder filled in from reference TRBV7-9 and TRBJ2-3): DTGVSQNPRHKITKRGQNVTFRCDPISEHNRLYWYRQTLGQGPEFLTYFQNEAQLEKSRLLSDRFSAERPKGSFSTLEIQRTEQGDSAMYLCASSPGQLNTDTQYFGPGTRLTVL.

This chain uses TRBV9 with TRBJ2-5; 11 positions agree with TRBD2. V lost 2 bases to trimming and J lost 7 bases; unmatched junction nucleotides: 19. Germline CDR1 is SGDLS and CDR2 is YYNGEE. The CDR3 runs 19 residues. The CDR3 sequence: CASSVSGYPLAGGVATQYF. DNA of the CDR3: TGTGCCAGCAGCGTCTCCGGGTACCCTCTAGCGGGAGGAGTAGCGACCCAGTACTTC.

The rearrangement links TRBV28 to TRBJ2-2, with 8 positions matching TRBD1. This CDR3 has 15 amino acids. The trim removed 7 bases at V and 1 base at J, leaving 5 bases unmatched. Germline CDR1 is MDHEN and CDR2 is SYDVKM. The CDR3 coding sequence is TGTGCCAGCACCACCGGACAGGGGAACACCGGGGAGCTGTTTTTT. Protein product: CASTTGQGNTGELFF.

CDR3 coding DNA: TGTGCCAGCAGTGGGTTTGGCGGGAGGAGTTCCTACAATGAGCAGTTCTTC. Encoded protein: CASSGFGGRSSYNEQFF. This chain links TRBV28 with TRBJ2-1; 8 nucleotides match TRBD2. This CDR3 is built from 17 residues. CDR1 is MDHEN and CDR2 is SYDVKM in the germline V gene. V was pared by 5 bases and J by 1 base, with 10 bases of the junction left unmatched. The full variable domain, completed using reference TRBV28 and TRBJ2-1, is DVKVTQSSRYLVKRTGEKVFLECVQDMDHENMFWYRQDPGLGLRLIYFSYDVKMKEKGDIPEGYSVSREKKERFSLILESASTNQTSMYLCASSGFGGRSSYNEQFFGPGTRLTVL.

The CDR3 DNA is TGTGCCAGCAGCTGGGGACAGGGAAATGAAAAACTGTTTTTT. This sequence encodes CASSWGQGNEKLFF. The chain combines TRBV7-8 with TRBJ1-4; 9 nucleotides agree with TRBD1. The CDR3 runs to 14 residues. With V trimmed by 4 bases and J by 5 bases, 2 bases remained unmatched. The germline gives CDR1 SGHVS, CDR2 FQNEAQ.

This clone appeared a single time. This rearrangement joins TRBV5-6 to TRBJ1-2; the match to TRBD1 covers 9 bases. The CDR3 consists of 14 residues. Germline trimming cut 4 bases from V and 4 bases from J; bases unmatched to any gene: 5. In germline, CDR1 is SGHDT, CDR2 YYEEEE. The CDR3 DNA follows: TGTGCCAGCAGCAGGACAGGGGCCCTCTATGGCTACACCTTC. Its translation is CASSRTGALYGYTF.

This clone appeared once. Here the CDR3 reads CASSIAGGFDNEQFF. The CDR3 nucleotides read TGTGCCAGTAGTATTGCGGGAGGGTTTGACAATGAGCAGTTCTTC. The gene calls are TRBV19 and TRBJ2-1, with TRBD2 matching 9 bases. J gave up 5 bases and V 3 bases, and 5 bases lay outside the gene matches. The germline V gene has CDR1 LNHDA and CDR2 SQIVND (reference sequence). The CDR3 spans 15 residues.

This clone came up a few times. J is TRBJ2-7 and V is TRBV20-1, with no clear D. CDR1 and CDR2 from the germline V gene are DFQATT and SNEGSKA (reference sequence). This CDR3 has 13 residues. The ends were cut back, 3 bases at V and 5 bases at J, with 14 bases in the middle. Here the CDR3 reads CSASGSPEDEQYF. For the CDR3, the DNA is TGCAGTGCTAGTGGGTCTCCCGAGGACGAGCAGTACTTC.

This sequence joins TRBV30 and TRBJ1-1; no firm D call. The V gene's germline CDR1 is GTSNPN and CDR2 SVGIG (reference sequence). CDR3 size: 13 residues. The ends were cut back, 3 bases at V and 7 bases at J, with 15 bases in the middle. CDR3 residues: CAWRTPRRHEAFF. The CDR3 nucleotides are TGTGCCTGGAGGACACCCAGAAGACATGAAGCTTTCTTT.

The V call is TRBV5-1, the J call TRBJ2-5; TRBD1 might be the D (6 bases). Trimming took 1 base from V and 5 from J, leaving 9 bases between them. Per the germline V gene, CDR1 is SGHRS and CDR2 is YFSETQ. The length of the CDR3 is 13 residues. CDR3 amino acids: CASSLTGSETQYF. The CDR3 DNA reads TGCGCCAGCAGCTTGACAGGGAGTGAGACCCAGTACTTC.

The gene calls are TRBV24-1 and TRBJ2-3; 8 bases align to TRBD1. Trimming removed 4 bases from V and 1 base from J; junction bases left unmatched: 6. Germline V gives CDR1 KGHDR, CDR2 SFDVKD. The CDR3 contains 16 residues. DNA for the CDR3: TGTGCCACCAGTGACCGGGACAGGTCCGGCACAGATACGCAGTATTTT. It codes for CATSDRDRSGTDTQYF.

The V call is TRBV6-6, the J call TRBJ1-3, with D possibly TRBD1 on 5 matching bases. Trimming took 5 bases from V and 2 from J, leaving 19 bases between them. Germline CDR1 and CDR2: MNHNY and SVGAGI (reference sequence). This CDR3 comprises 17 residues. CDR3 DNA sequence: TGTGCCAGCAGTCGCAACGCGGGGCAGGGAACTGGAAACACCATATATTTT. Its translation is CASSRNAGQGTGNTIYF.

CDR3 sequence (DNA): TGTGCCAGCAGCTTACTCACAGATACGCAGTATTTT. Protein product: CASSLLTDTQYF. This rearrangement joins TRBV7-2 to TRBJ2-3; D gene uncertain. V was cut by 2 bases and J by 2 bases, with 2 bases left in between. Germline-derived CDR1 and CDR2 are SGHTA and FQGNSA. CDR3 length: 12 amino acids.

This clone was observed once. The chain links TRBV5-4 to TRBJ1-1; D remains unclear. The CDR3 contains 15 residues. Trimming removed 2 bases at V and 3 bases at J, with 14 bases between. Germline lookup yields CDR1 SGHNT and CDR2 YYREEE (reference sequence). CDR3 region: CASSLRNIGDTEAFF. The CDR3, as DNA: TGTGCCAGCAGCTTACGTAATATCGGGGACACTGAAGCTTTCTTT. Full variable domain (outside the CDR3, taken from reference TRBV5-4 and TRBJ1-1): ETGVTQSPTHLIKTRGQQVTLRCSSQSGHNTVSWYQQALGQGPQFIFQYYREEENGRGNFPPRFSGLQFPNYSSELNVNALELDDSALYLCASSLRNIGDTEAFFGQGTRLTVV.

The CDR3 DNA reads TGTGCCAGCAGTTTTCTGAGTGGGCAATATGAGCAGTTCTTC. Its protein product is CASSFLSGQYEQFF. V usage is TRBV28 and J usage is TRBJ2-1; D ambiguous. Trimming took 3 bases from V and 8 from J, leaving 14 bases between them. Germline V gene data show CDR1 as MDHEN and CDR2 as SYDVKM. The CDR3 has 14 amino acids.

The chain is built from TRBV24-1 and TRBJ1-4, with a possible D match to TRBD1 (5 bases). V dropped 4 bases and J dropped 8 bases, with 16 bases sitting between them. The CDR3 length is 15 residues. CDR1 KGHDR and CDR2 SFDVKD come from the germline V gene. CDR3 nucleotides: TGTGCCACCAGTGAGCCTGGCCGGGGGAAAGAAAAACTGTTTTTT. It encodes CATSEPGRGKEKLFF.

This chain links TRBV14 with TRBJ2-7; D is unclear. The ends were cut back, 4 bases at V and 2 bases at J, with 12 bases in the middle. The CDR3 length is 14 residues. From germline, CDR1 is SGHDN and CDR2 FVKESK. The CDR3 region has the DNA TGTGCCAGCAGCCCGTCAAGTGGGCCCTACGAGCAGTACTTC. Amino acids: CASSPSSGPYEQYF.